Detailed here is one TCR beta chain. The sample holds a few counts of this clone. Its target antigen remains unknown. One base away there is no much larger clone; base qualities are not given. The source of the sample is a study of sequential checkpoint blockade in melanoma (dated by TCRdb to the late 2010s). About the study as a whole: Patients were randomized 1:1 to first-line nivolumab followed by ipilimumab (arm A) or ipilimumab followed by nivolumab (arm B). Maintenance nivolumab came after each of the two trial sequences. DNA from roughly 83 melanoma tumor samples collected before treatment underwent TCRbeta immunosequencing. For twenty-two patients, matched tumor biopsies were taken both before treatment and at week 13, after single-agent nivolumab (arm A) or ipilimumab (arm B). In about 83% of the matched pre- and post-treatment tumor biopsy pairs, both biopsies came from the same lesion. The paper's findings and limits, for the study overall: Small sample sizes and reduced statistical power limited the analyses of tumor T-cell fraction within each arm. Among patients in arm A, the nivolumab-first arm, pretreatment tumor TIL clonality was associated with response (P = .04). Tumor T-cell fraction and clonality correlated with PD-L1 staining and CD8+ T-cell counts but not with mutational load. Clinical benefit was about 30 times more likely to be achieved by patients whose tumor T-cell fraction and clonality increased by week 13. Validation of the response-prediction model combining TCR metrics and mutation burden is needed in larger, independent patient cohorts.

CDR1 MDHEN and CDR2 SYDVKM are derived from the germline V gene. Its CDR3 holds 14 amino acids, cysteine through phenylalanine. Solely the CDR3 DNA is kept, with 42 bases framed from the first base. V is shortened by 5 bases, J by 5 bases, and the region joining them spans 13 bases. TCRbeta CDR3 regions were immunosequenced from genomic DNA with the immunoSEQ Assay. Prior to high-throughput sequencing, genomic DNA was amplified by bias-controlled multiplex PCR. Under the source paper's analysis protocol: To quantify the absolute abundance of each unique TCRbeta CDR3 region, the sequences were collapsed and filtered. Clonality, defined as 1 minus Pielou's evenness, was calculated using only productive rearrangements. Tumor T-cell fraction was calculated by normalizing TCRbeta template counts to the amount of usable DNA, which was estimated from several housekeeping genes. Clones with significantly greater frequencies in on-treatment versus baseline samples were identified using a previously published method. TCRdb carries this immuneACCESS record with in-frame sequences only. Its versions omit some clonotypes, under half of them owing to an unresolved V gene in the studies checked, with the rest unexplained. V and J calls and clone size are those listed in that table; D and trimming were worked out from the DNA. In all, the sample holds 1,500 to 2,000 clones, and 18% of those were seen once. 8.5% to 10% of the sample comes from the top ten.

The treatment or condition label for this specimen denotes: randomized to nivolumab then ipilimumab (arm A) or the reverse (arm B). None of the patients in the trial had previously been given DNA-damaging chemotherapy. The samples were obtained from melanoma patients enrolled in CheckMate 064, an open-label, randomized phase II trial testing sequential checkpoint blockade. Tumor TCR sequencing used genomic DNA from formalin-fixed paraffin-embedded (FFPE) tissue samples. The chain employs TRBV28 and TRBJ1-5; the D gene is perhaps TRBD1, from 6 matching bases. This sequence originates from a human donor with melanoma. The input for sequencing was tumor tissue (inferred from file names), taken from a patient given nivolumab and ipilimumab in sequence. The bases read TGTGCCAGCAGTCCCCCGGACAGATATCAGCCCCAGCATTTT. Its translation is CASSPPDRYQPQHF.